The TCR beta chain described here comes from a study of blood T cell repertoires in COVID-19. Study in general: Samples taken during acute and convalescent COVID-19 were collected in the United States, Italy and Spain. The analysed material was cDNA or gDNA that came from T cells, B-cell-depleted T cells, or PBMCs.

V lost 4 bases, J lost 3 bases, and 8 bases stayed unmatched. CDR3 length: 14 residues. The germline V gene has CDR1 SQVTM and CDR2 ANQGSEA. Study processing details: Reference gene primers were amplified, and this amplification served to estimate nucleated cell counts. Clones were read by immunoSEQ multiplex PCR, and TCRdb kept only the in-frame ones, dropping some. V and J calls and clone size are given by that table; D and trimming were obtained from the DNA. This sample has hundreds of thousands of clones, with roughly 80% found just once. V gene TRBV29-1 combines with J gene TRBJ2-7; 8 nucleotides match TRBD1. Material: PBMCs or T cells enriched from blood (not recorded which). The TCR originated in a man aged 35 to 55 who had been exposed to COVID-19. As DNA, the CDR3 is TGCAGCGTTGTTATAGGACAGGGACACTACGAGCAGTACTTC. Translated, it gives CSVVIGQGHYEQYF.